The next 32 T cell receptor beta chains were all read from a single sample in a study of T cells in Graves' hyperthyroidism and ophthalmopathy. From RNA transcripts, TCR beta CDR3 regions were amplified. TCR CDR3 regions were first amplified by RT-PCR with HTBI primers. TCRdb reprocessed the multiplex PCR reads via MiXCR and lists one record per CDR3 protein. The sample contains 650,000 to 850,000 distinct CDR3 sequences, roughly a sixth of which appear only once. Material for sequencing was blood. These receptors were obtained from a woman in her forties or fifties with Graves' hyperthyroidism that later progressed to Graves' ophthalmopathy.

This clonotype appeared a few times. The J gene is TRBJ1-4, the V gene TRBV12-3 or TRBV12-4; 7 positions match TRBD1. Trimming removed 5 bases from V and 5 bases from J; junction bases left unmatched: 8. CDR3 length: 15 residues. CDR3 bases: TGTGCCAGCAGTATAAACAGGGGCCCCAATGAAAAACTGTTTTTT. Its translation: CASSINRGPNEKLFF.

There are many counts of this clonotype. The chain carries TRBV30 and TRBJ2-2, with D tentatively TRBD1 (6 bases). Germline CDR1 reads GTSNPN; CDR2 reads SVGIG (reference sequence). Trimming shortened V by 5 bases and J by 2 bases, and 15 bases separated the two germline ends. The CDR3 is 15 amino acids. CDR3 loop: CAWQTDRQNTGELFF. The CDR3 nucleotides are TGTGCCTGGCAAACGGACAGACAAAACACCGGGGAGCTGTTTTTT.

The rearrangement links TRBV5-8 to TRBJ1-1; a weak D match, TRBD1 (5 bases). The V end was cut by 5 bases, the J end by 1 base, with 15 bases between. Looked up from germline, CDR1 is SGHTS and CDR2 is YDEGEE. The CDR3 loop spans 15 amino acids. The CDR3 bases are TGTGCCAGCAGTTATGAACTAGGGGCGAACACTGAAGCTTTCTTT. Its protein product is CASSYELGANTEAFF.

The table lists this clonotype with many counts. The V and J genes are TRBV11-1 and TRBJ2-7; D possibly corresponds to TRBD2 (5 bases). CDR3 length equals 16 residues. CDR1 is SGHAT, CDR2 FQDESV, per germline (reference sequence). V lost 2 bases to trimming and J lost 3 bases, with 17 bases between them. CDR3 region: CASSLPGLGRDYEQYF. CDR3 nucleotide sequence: TGTGCCAGCAGCTTACCTGGCCTCGGACGGGACTACGAGCAGTACTTC.

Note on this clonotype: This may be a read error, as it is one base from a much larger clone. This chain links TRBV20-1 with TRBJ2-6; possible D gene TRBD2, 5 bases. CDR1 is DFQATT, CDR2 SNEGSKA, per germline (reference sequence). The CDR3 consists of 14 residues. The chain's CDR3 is CSAPRGSGANVLTF. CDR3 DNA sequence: TGCAGCGCACCGAGAGGGTCTGGGGCCAACGTCCTGACTTTC.

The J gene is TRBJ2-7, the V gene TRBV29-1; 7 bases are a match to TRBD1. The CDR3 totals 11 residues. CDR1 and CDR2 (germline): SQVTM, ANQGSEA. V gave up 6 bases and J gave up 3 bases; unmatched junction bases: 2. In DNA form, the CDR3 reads TGCAGCGTCGGGACAGACTACGAGCAGTACTTC. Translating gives CSVGTDYEQYF.

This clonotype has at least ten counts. The CDR3: CASSLGITSYEQYF. For the CDR3, the DNA is TGTGCCAGCAGCTTAGGCATCACCTCCTACGAGCAGTACTTC. The chain uses TRBV7-6 and TRBJ2-7; D gene ambiguous. The V end was cut by 1 base, the J end by 0 bases, with 7 bases between. Germline V gene sequence: CDR1 SGHVS, CDR2 FNYEAQ. CDR3 length: 14 residues.

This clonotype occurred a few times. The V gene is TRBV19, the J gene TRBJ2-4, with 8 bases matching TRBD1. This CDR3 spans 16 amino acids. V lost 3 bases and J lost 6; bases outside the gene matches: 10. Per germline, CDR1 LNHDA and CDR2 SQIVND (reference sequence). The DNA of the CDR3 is TGTGCCAGTAGTATTGCGGACAGGGTCTTCAGAAACATTCAGTACTTC. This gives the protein CASSIADRVFRNIQYF.

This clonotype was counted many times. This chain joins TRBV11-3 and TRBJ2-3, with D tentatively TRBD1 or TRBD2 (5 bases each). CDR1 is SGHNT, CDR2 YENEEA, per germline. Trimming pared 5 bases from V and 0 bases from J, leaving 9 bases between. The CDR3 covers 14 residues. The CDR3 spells CASSARDSTDTQYF. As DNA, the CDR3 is TGTGCCAGCAGCGCCCGGGACAGCACAGATACGCAGTATTTT.

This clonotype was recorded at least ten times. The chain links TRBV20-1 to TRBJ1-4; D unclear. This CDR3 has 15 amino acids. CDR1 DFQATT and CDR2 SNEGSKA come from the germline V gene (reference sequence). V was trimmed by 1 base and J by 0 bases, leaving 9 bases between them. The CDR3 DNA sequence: TGCAGTGCTAGAGTTTCCAGAGCAACTAATGAAAAACTGTTTTTT. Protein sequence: CSARVSRATNEKLFF.

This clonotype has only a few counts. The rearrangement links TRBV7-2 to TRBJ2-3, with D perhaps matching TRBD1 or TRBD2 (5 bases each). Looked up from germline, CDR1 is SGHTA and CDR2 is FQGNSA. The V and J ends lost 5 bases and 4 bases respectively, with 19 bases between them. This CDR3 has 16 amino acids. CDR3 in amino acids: CASSPSGTSWPDTQYF. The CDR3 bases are TGTGCCAGCAGCCCTTCCGGGACGTCCTGGCCAGATACGCAGTATTTT.

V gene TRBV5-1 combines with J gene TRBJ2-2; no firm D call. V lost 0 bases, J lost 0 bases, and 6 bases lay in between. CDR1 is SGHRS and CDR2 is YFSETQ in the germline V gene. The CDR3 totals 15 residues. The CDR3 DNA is TGCGCCAGCAGCTTGGAGACACCGAACACCGGGGAGCTGTTTTTT. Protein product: CASSLETPNTGELFF.

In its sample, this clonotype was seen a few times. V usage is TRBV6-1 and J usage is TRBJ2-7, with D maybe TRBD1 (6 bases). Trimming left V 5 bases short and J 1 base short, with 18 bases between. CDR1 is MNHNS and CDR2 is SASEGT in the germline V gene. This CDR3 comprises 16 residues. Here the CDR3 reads CASSSSQGARSYEQYF. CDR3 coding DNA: TGTGCCAGCAGTTCTTCACAGGGAGCTAGATCCTACGAGCAGTACTTC.

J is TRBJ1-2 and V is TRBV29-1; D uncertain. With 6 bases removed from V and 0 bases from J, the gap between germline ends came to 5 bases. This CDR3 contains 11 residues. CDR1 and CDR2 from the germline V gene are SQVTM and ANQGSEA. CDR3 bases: TGCAGCGTACTTGCTAACTATGGCTACACCTTC. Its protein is CSVLANYGYTF.

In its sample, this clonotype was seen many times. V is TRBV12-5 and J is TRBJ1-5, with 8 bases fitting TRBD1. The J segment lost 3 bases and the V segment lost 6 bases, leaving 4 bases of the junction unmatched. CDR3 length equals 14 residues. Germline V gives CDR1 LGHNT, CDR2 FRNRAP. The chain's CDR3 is CASGTGQVNQPQHF. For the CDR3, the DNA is TGTGCTAGTGGCACGGGACAGGTCAATCAGCCCCAGCATTTT.

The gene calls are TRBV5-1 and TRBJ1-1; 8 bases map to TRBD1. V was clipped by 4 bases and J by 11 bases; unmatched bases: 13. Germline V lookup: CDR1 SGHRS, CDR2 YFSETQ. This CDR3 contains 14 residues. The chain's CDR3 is CASSPDRGTAGAFF. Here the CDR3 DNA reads TGCGCCAGCAGCCCCGACAGGGGTACCGCGGGGGCTTTCTTT.

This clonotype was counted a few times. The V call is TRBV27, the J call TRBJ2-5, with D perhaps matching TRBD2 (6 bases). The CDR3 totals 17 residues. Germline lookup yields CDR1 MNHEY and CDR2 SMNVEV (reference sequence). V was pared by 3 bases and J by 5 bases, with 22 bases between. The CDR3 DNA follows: TGTGCCAGCAGTTTCTCCTCCCAGGACTACTCTTGGGAGACCCAGTACTTC. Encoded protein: CASSFSSQDYSWETQYF.

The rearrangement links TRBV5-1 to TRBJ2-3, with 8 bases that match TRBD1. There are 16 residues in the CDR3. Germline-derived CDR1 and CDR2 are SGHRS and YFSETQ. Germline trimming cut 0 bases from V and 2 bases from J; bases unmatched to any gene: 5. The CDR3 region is CASSLDQGALTDTQYF. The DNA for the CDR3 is TGCGCCAGCAGCTTGGATCAGGGGGCACTCACAGATACGCAGTATTTT. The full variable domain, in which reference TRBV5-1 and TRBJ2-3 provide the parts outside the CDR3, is KAGVTQTPRYLIKTRGQQVTLSCSPISGHRSVSWYQQTPGQGLQFLFEYFSETQRNKGNFPGRFSGRQFSNSRSEMNVSTLELGDSALYLCASSLDQGALTDTQYFGPGTRLTVL.

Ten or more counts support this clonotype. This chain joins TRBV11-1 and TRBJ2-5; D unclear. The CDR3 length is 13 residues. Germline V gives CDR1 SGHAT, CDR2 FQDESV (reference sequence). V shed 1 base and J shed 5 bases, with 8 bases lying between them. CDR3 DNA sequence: TGTGCCAGCAGCTTAGACAGCTGGGAGACCCAGTACTTC. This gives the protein CASSLDSWETQYF.

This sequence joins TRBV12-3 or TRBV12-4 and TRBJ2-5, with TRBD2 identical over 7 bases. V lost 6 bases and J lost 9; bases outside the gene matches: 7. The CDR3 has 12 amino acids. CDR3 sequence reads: CASRMGGGAQYF. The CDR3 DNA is TGTGCCAGCAGGATGGGGGGGGGGGCCCAGTACTTC.

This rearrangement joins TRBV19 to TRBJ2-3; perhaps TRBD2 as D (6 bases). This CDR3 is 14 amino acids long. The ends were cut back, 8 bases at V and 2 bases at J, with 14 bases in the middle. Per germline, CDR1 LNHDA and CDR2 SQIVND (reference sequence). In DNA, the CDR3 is TGTGCCAGTCGACCGGGACTCCACACAGATACGCAGTATTTT. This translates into CASRPGLHTDTQYF.

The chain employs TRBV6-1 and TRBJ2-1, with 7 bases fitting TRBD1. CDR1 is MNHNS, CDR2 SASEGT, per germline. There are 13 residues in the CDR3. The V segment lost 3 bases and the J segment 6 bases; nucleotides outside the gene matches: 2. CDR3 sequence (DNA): TGTGCCAGCAGTGAGAACAGGGGCAATGAGCAGTTCTTC. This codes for CASSENRGNEQFF.

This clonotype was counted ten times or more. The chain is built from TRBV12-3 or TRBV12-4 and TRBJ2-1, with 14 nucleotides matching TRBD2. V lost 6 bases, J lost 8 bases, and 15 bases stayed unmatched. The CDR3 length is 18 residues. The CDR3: CASRLFKMTSGGADEQFF. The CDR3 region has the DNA TGTGCCAGCAGGCTATTCAAAATGACTAGCGGGGGGGCAGATGAGCAGTTCTTC.

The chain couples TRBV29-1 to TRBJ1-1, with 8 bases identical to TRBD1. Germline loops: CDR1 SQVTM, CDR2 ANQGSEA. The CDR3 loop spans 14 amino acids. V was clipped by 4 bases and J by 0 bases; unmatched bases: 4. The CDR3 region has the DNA TGCAGCGTTGCTGGACAGGGCATGAACACTGAAGCTTTCTTT. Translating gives CSVAGQGMNTEAFF.

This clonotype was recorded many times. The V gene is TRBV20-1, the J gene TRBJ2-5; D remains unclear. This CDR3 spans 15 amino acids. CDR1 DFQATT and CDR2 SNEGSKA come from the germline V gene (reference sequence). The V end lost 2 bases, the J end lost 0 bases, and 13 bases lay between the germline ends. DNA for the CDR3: TGCAGTGCTAGATCGCAGCCCGCGTACCAAGAGACCCAGTACTTC. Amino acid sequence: CSARSQPAYQETQYF.

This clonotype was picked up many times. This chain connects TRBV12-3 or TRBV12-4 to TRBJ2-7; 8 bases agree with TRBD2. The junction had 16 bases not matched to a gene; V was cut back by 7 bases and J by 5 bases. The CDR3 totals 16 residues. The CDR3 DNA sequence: TGTGCCAGCACCCCCGCCTTAGGCGGGGGGCTTCACGAGCAGTACTTC. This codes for CASTPALGGGLHEQYF.

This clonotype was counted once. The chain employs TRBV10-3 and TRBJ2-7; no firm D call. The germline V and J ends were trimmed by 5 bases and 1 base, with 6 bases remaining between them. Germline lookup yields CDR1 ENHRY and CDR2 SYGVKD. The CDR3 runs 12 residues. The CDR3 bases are TGTGCCATCAGTTCACGGTCCTACGAGCAGTACTTC. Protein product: CAISSRSYEQYF.

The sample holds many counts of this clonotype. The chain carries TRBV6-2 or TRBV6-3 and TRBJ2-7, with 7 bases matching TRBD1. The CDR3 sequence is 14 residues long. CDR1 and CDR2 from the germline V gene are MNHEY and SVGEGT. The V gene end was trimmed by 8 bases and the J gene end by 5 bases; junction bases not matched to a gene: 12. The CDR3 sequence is CASARSRGRNEQYF. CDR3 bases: TGTGCCAGCGCCCGAAGTAGGGGGCGCAACGAGCAGTACTTC.

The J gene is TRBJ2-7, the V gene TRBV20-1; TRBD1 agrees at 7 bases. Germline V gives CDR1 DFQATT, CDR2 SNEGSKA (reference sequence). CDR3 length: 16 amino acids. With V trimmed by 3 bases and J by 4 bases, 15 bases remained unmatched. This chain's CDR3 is CSARGRGRQGRYEQYF. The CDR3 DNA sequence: TGCAGTGCTAGGGGTAGGGGTAGACAGGGCAGGTACGAGCAGTACTTC.

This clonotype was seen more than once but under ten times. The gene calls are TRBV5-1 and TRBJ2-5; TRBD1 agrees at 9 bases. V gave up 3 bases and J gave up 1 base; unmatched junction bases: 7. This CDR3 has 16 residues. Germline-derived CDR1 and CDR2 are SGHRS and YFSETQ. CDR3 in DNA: TGCGCCAGCAGCTCCGGGACAGGGAGGGCCCAAGAGACCCAGTACTTC. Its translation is CASSSGTGRAQETQYF.

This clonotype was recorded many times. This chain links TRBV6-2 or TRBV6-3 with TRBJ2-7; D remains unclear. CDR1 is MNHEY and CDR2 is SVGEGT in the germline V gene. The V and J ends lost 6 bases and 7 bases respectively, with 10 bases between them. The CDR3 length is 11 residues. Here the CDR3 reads CASSPMWEQYF. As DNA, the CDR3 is TGTGCCAGCAGCCCAATGTGGGAGCAGTACTTC.

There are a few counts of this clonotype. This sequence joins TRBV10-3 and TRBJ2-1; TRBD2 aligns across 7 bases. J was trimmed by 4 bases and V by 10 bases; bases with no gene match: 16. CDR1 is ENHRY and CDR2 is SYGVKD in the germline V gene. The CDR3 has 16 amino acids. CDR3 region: CATARITSEYYNEQFF. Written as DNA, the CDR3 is TGTGCCACAGCCCGGATTACTAGCGAGTATTACAATGAGCAGTTCTTC.